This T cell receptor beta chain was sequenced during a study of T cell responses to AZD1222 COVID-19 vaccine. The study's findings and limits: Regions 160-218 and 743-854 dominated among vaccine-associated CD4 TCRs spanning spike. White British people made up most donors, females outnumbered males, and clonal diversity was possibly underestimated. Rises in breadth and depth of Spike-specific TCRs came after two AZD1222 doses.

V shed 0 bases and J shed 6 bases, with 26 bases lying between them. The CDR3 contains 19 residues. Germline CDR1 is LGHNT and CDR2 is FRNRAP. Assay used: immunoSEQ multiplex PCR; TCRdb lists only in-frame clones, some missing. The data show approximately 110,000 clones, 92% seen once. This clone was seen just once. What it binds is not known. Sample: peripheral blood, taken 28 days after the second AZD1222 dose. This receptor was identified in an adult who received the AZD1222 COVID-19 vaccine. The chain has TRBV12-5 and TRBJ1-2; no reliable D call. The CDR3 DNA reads TGTGCTAGTGGTTTGGTAAGGGATTGGAGGGCAGGAGCGTTCCATGGCTACACCTTC. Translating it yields CASGLVRDWRAGAFHGYTF.